This T cell receptor (beta chain) comes out of a study of technical replicates of blood from a handful of donors. This CDR3 is 14 amino acids long. After removal of 5 bases from V and 0 bases from J, the junction contained 1 base not matched to a gene. The germline gives CDR1 PRHDT, CDR2 FYEKMQ (reference sequence). Libraries were prepared by immunoSEQ multiplex PCR; TCRdb keeps only in-frame clonotypes and omits some of them. This table holds approximately 76,000 clones, 91% found once. This receptor was obtained from a human donor in good health. This chain connects TRBV13 to TRBJ2-1; 7 nucleotides match TRBD1. Sequences were obtained from T cells isolated from PBMCs. CDR3 amino acids: CASSTGVSYNEQFF. Written as DNA, the CDR3 is TGTGCCAGCAGCACAGGGGTCTCCTACAATGAGCAGTTCTTC. Complete variable domain (other parts from reference TRBV13 and TRBJ2-1): AAGVIQSPRHLIKEKRETATLKCYPIPRHDTVYWYQQGPGQDPQFLISFYEKMQSDKGSIPDRFSAQQFSDYHSELNMSSLELGDSALYFCASSTGVSYNEQFFGPGTRLTVL.